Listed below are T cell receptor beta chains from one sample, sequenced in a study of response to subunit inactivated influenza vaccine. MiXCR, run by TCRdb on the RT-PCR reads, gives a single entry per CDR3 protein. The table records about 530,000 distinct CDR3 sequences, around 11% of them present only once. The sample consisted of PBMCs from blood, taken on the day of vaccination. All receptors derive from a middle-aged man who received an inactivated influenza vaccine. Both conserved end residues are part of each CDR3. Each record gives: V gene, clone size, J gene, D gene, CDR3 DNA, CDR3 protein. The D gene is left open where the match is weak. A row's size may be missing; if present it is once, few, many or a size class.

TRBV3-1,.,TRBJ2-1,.,TGTGCCAGCAGCCAAGGTCCCCCCGGGGGTCTTTACAATGAGCAGTTCTTC,CASSQGPPGGLYNEQFF
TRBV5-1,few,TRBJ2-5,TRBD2,TGCGCCAGCAGCCCGACTAGCGGGAAACAAGAGACCCAGTACTTC,CASSPTSGKQETQYF
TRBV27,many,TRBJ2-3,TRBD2,TGTGCCAGCAGTAACTTAGCGGGAAGGAGCACAGATACGCAGTATTTT,CASSNLAGRSTDTQYF
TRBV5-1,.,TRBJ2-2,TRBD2,TGCGCCAGCAGAACCGGGACTAGTTCCGGGGAGCTGTTTTTT,CASRTGTSSGELFF
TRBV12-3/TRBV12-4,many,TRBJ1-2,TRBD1,TGTGCCAGCAGTCAGCAGACAGGGTCTTTCGGCTACACCTTC,CASSQQTGSFGYTF
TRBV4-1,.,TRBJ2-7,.,TGCGCCAGCGGCCAGGCAACACGTTCTCCCTACGAGCAGTACTTC,CASGQATRSPYEQYF
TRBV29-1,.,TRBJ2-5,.,TGCAGCGTCGCCCGGGACCAGCGGGAGACCCAGTACTTC,CSVARDQRETQYF
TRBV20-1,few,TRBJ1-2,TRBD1,TGCAGTGCTAGAGAGGGGACAGGGGGATATGGCTACACCTTC,CSAREGTGGYGYTF
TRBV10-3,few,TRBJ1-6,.,TGTGCCATCAGTGGGGGGGTAGGGGTGAATTCACCCCTCCACTTT,CAISGGVGVNSPLHF
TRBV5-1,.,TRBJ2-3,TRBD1,TGCGCCAGCAGCTTTGGCAGGGGGCATCGCACAGATACGCTGTATTTT,CASSFGRGHRTDTLYF
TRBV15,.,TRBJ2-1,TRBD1,TGTGCCACCAGCGGGGGGACAGGGGGATATGAGCAGTTCTTC,CATSGGTGGYEQFF
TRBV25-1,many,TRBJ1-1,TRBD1,TGTGCCAGCAGACCTGACAGGGGTAACACTGAAGCTTTCTTT,CASRPDRGNTEAFF
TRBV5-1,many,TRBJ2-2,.,TGCGCCAGCAGCTTGGACGGCGCAAGCGGGGAGCTGTTTTTT,CASSLDGASGELFF
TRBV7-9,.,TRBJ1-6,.,TGTGCCAGCAGCTCCCCGGGACACCGTGGATCCCTCCACTTT,CASSSPGHRGSLHF
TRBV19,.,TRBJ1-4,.,TGTGCCAGTAGTACGTGGACACCTACCGAAAAACTGTTTTTT,CASSTWTPTEKLFF
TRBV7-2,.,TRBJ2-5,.,TGTGCCAGCAGCAGGGAGACGACGTACCAAGAGACCCAGTACTTC,CASSRETTYQETQYF
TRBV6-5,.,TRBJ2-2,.,TGTGCCAGCAGTTACTATACCGGGGGCACCGGGGAGCTGTTTTTT,CASSYYTGGTGELFF
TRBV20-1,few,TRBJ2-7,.,TGCAGTGCTAGAGCGACTAGCTCCTACGAGCAGTACTTC,CSARATSSYEQYF
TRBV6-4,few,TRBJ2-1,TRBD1,TGTGCCAGCAGGAGAGCCTCCACGGGACAGGGTCAGAATGAGCAGTTCTTC,CASRRASTGQGQNEQFF
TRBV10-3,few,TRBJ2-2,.,TGTGCCATCAGTGAGGCCCAGACCGGGGAGCTGTTTTTT,CAISEAQTGELFF
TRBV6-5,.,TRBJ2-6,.,TGTGCCAGCAGTTACTCGGGGGCTGGGGCCAACGTCCTGACTTTC,CASSYSGAGANVLTF
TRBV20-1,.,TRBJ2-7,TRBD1,TGCAGTGCTAAGGACAGGGACGGATACGAGCAGTACTTC,CSAKDRDGYEQYF
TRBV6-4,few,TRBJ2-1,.,TGTGCCAGCAGTGACGAGGGGAATGAGCAGTTCTTC,CASSDEGNEQFF
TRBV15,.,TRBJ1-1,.,TGTGCCACCAGCAGAGATTATGCGGGGGCTGAAGCTTTCTTT,CATSRDYAGAEAFF
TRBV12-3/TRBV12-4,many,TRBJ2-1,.,TGTGCCAGCAGTGGGGCCGGAAGTCTCCCTGGTGGGGGGAATGAGCAGTTCTTC,CASSGAGSLPGGGNEQFF
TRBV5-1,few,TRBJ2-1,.,TGCGCCAGCAGCTTGGAACCGGGAGCACGAAACAATGAGCAGTTCTTC,CASSLEPGARNNEQFF
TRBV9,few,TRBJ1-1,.,TGTGCCAGCAGCGTAGCTGGTTTCACTGAAGCTTTCTTT,CASSVAGFTEAFF
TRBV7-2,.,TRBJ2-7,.,TGTGCCAGCAGCCTAGCCCGAATTCTAACCTACGAGCAGTACTTC,CASSLARILTYEQYF
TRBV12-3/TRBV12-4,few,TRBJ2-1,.,TGTGCCAGCAGCTTGACCAGCCAGCAGTTCTTC,CASSLTSQQFF
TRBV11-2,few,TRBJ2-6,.,TGTGCCAGCAGCTTAAGATTCCCCGACCCCCTGGGGGCCAACGTCCTGACTTTC,CASSLRFPDPLGANVLTF
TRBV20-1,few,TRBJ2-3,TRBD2,TGCAGTGCTAGAGATCTAGCGGGGGCCTCAGATACGCAGTATTTT,CSARDLAGASDTQYF
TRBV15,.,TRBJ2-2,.,TGTGCCACCAGCAGAGAAGCCTTGGAGAACACCGGGGAGCTGTTTTTT,CATSREALENTGELFF
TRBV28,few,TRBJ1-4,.,TGTGCCAGCAGTTTCCGGGGGGGGTTAAGTGAAAAACTGTTTTTT,CASSFRGGLSEKLFF
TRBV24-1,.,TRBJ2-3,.,TGTGCCACCAGTGATTTGCGTCAGGGTACGCAGTATTTT,CATSDLRQGTQYF
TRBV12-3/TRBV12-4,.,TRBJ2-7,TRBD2,TGTGCCAGCGGTCTCCCTGGCGGACTAGCGGGAGCTTGGGAGCAGTACTTC,CASGLPGGLAGAWEQYF
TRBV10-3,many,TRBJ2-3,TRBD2,TGTGCCATCAGGCTAGCGGCTAGCACAGATACGCAGTATTTT,CAIRLAASTDTQYF
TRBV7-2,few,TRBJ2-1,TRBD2,TGTGCCAGCAGCTTTCCTAGCGGGGGGATCGGTGAGCAGTTCTTC,CASSFPSGGIGEQFF
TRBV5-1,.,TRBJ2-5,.,TGCGCCAGCAGCTTGGTGTATGGGGGCAAACAAGAGACCCAGTACTTC,CASSLVYGGKQETQYF
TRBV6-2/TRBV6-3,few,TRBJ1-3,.,TGTGCCAGCAGCCTCGATGAGGGAGGACTGCACTCTGGAAACACCATATATTTT,CASSLDEGGLHSGNTIYF
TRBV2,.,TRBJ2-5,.,TGTGCCAGCAGTGAATTTCTTAAGGAGACCCAGTACTTC,CASSEFLKETQYF
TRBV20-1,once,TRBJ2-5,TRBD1,TGCAGTGCTCGGACAGGGGGGGAGTCCCAGTACTTC,CSARTGGESQYF
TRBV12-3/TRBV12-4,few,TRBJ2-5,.,TGTGCCAGCAAACCATTAGAAGGGTTCGACGAGACCCAGTACTTC,CASKPLEGFDETQYF
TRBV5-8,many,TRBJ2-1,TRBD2,TGTGCCAGCAGCTTGACTAGCGGGAGTTCCAATGAGCAGTTCTTC,CASSLTSGSSNEQFF
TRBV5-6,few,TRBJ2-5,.,TGTGCCAGCAGCTCCCTTTCCCAAGAGACCCAGTACTTC,CASSSLSQETQYF
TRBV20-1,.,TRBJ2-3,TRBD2,TGCAGTGCTCCCGCGGGGCCAGCGGGGGGACCAGATACGCAGTATTTT,CSAPAGPAGGPDTQYF
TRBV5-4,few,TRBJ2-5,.,TGTGCCAGCAGCTCCGGGGCAATTTACGAGACCCAGTACTTC,CASSSGAIYETQYF